The sequence of this T cell receptor (beta chain) was determined in a study of regulatory T cells in long-lasting Graves disease. In the study overall: Antithyroid drug use was under 3 months in newly diagnosed Graves' patients. Findings of the study overall: It was in persistent disease that TRBV28, TRBJ1-2 and TRBJ2-5 were favored. Public clonotype sharing was higher in persistent than newly diagnosed patients.

Assembly of TCR beta libraries relied on iRepertoire HTBI primers together with Arm-PCR of CDR3 regions. TCRdb re-derived calls from the multiplex PCR reads in MiXCR, one entry per CDR3 protein. Of some 230,000 distinct CDR3 sequences in the sample, about 18% were seen once. The time point denotes: newly diagnosed GD, antithyroid drugs for less than 3 months. The TCR library was made from RNA that had been extracted from PBMCs in TRIzol. Roughly 9 milliliters of peripheral blood were drawn into EDTA tubes. CDR3 length equals 15 residues. V was clipped by 5 bases and J by 4 bases; unmatched bases: 6. Germline V gene data show CDR1 as MDHEN and CDR2 as SYDVKM. This clonotype was recorded many times. Its antigen remains unidentified.

The TCR sequence derives from a female donor with Graves disease. This specimen was peripheral blood mononuclear cells (PBMCs), taken at new diagnosis, from a patient treated with antithyroid drugs. The J gene is TRBJ2-1, the V gene TRBV28; 9 nucleotides agree with TRBD1. DNA for the CDR3: TGTGCCAGCAGTACCCACAGGGGGCAGTACAATGAGCAGTTCTTC. Amino acid sequence: CASSTHRGQYNEQFF.